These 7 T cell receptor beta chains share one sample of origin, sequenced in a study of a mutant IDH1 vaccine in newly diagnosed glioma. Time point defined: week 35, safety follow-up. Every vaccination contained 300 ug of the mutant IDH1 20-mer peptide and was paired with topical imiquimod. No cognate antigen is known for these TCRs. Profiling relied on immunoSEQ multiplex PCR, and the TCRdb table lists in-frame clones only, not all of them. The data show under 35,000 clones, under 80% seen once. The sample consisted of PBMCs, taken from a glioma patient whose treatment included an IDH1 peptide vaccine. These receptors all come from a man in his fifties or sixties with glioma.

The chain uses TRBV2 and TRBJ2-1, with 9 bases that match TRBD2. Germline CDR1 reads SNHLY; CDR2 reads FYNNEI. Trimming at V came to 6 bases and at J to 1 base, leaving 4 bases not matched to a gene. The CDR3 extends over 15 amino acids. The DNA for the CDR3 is TGTGCCAGCAGGATTAGCGGGAGTTCCTACAATGAGCAGTTCTTC. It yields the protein CASRISGSSYNEQFF. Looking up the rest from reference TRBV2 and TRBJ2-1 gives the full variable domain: EPEVTQTPSHQVTQMGQEVILRCVPISNHLYFYWYRQILGQKVEFLVSFYNNEISEKSEIFDDQFSVERPDGSNFTLKIRSTKLEDSAMYFCASRISGSSYNEQFFGPGTRLTVL.

The CDR3 nucleotides are TGTGCCAGCAGTCCATCCCCAGGCAGGGGTTCCTACAATGAGCAGTTCTTC. Translating gives CASSPSPGRGSYNEQFF. V is TRBV7-9 and J is TRBJ2-1; perhaps TRBD1 as D (6 bases). Germline V gene data show CDR1 as SEHNR and CDR2 as FQNEAQ (reference sequence). The CDR3 is 17 residues long. Trimming stripped 6 bases from V and 1 base from J, with 19 bases between.

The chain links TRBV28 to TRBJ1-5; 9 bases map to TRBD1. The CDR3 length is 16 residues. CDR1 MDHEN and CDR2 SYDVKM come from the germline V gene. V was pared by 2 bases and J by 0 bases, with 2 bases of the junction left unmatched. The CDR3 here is CASSLRGQGSNQPQHF. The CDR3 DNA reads TGTGCCAGCAGTTTAAGGGGACAGGGTAGCAATCAGCCCCAGCATTTT. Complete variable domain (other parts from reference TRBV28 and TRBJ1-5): DVKVTQSSRYLVKRTGEKVFLECVQDMDHENMFWYRQDPGLGLRLIYFSYDVKMKEKGDIPEGYSVSREKKERFSLILESASTNQTSMYLCASSLRGQGSNQPQHFGDGTRLSIL.

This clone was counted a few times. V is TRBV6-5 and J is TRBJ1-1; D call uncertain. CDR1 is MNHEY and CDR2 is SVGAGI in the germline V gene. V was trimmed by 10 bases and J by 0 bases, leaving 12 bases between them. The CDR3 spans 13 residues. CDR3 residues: CATQLGVNTEAFF. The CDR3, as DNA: TGTGCCACTCAACTTGGGGTGAACACTGAAGCTTTCTTT.

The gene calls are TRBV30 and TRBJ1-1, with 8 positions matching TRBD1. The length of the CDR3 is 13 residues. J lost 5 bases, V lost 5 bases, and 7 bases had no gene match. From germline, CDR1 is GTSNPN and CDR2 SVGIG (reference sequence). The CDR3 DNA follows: TGTGCCTGGCAGGGGGCGCGGTATACTGAAGCTTTCTTT. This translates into CAWQGARYTEAFF. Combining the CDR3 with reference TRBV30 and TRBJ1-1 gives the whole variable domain SQTIHQWPATLVQPVGSPLSLECTVEGTSNPNLYWYRQAAGRGLQLLFYSVGIGQISSEVPQNLSASRPQDRQFILSSKKLLLSDSGFYLCAWQGARYTEAFFGQGTRLTVV.

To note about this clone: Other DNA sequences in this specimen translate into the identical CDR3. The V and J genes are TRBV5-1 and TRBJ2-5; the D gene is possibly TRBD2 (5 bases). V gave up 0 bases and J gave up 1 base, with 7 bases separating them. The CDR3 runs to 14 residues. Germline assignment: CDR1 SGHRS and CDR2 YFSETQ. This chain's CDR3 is CASSLGGIQETQYF. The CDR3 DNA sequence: TGCGCCAGCAGCTTGGGAGGGATCCAAGAGACCCAGTACTTC.

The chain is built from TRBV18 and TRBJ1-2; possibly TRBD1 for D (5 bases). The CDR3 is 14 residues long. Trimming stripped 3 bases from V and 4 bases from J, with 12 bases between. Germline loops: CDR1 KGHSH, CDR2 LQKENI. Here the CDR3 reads CASSPARTPYGYTF. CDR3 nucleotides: TGTGCCAGCTCACCGGCTCGGACACCCTATGGCTACACCTTC.